These 9 T cell receptor beta chains share one sample of origin, sequenced in a study of beta chain features in type 1 diabetes. Since all of the isolated RNA was reverse transcribed, expressed TCRB transcripts were what got sequenced. The repertoire was sequenced with immunoSEQ multiplex PCR; TCRdb's copy has only in-frame clones and lacks some. The sample yields some 250,000 clones, 25% to 30% seen once. Sequenced input: central memory CD4+ T cells from blood. These receptors were obtained from a man younger than 40 in good health.

This clone came up a few times. This sequence joins TRBV4-2 and TRBJ2-3; a weak D match, TRBD2 (5 bases). The germline CDR1 and CDR2 sequences are LGHNA and YNFKEQ. The CDR3 has 15 amino acids. Between the trimmed V and J ends, which lost 0 bases and 5 bases, there was a span of 12 bases. The CDR3 sequence: CASSQEGGRGDTQYF. The CDR3 DNA sequence: TGTGCCAGCAGCCAAGAAGGAGGTAGAGGAGATACGCAGTATTTT.

The V gene is TRBV25-1, the J gene TRBJ1-1; no clear D. The CDR3 covers 12 residues. Germline V gene data show CDR1 as MGHDK and CDR2 as SYGVNS. V dropped 1 base and J dropped 2 bases, with 2 bases sitting between them. CDR3 sequence: CASSESNTEAFF. CDR3 bases: TGTGCCAGCAGTGAATCTAACACTGAAGCTTTCTTT.

The DNA for the CDR3 is TGTGCCAGCAGCTTAGGGCCCGACCCGAGCCACGAGCAGTTCTTC. It translates to CASSLGPDPSHEQFF. The V call is TRBV11-3, the J call TRBJ2-1; D is ambiguous. In germline, CDR1 is SGHNT, CDR2 YENEEA. The CDR3 has 15 amino acids. V dropped 1 base and J dropped 10 bases, with 17 bases sitting between them.

The rearrangement uses TRBV11-2 and TRBJ2-3; D unresolved. CDR3 size: 15 residues. Germline lookup yields CDR1 SGHAT and CDR2 FQNNGV. Trimming removed 5 bases from V and 0 bases from J, with 12 bases in between. The CDR3 DNA is TGTGCCAGCAGCCCAAGGACCCTCAGCACAGATACGCAGTATTTT. Amino acid sequence: CASSPRTLSTDTQYF.

The V call is TRBV25-1, the J call TRBJ2-7, with D possibly TRBD1 on 6 matching bases. The CDR3 has 13 residues. Germline assignment: CDR1 MGHDK and CDR2 SYGVNS. The V gene lost 7 bases and the J gene lost 1 base, with 11 bases spanning the gap. The CDR3 region has the DNA TGTGCCAGCACCCTACAGGGTTCCTACGAGCAGTACTTC. The encoded protein is CASTLQGSYEQYF.

This sequence joins TRBV6-5 and TRBJ1-2, with D possibly TRBD1 on 5 matching bases. Germline CDR1 MNHEY, CDR2 SVGAGI. The CDR3 extends over 13 amino acids. V shed 6 bases and J shed 8 bases, with 16 bases lying between them. CDR3 protein: CASSREGAGGYTF. CDR3 DNA sequence: TGTGCCAGCAGCCGGGAAGGGGCGGGCGGCTACACCTTC.

The gene calls are TRBV5-4 and TRBJ2-7; the D gene is possibly TRBD2 (5 bases). In germline, CDR1 is SGHNT, CDR2 YYREEE (reference sequence). There are 15 residues in the CDR3. V gave up 2 bases and J gave up 2 bases, with 14 bases separating them. The CDR3 protein is CASSFSKGLTYEQYF. Written as DNA, the CDR3 is TGTGCCAGCAGCTTTTCAAAAGGACTGACCTACGAGCAGTACTTC.

V gene TRBV6-1 combines with J gene TRBJ2-3; 10 nucleotides agree with TRBD1. The CDR3 spans 14 residues. Germline V gives CDR1 MNHNS, CDR2 SASEGT. The junction had 1 base not matched to a gene; V was cut back by 3 bases and J by 4 bases. In DNA, the CDR3 is TGTGCCAGCAGTGAGGGACAGGGGTCAGATACGCAGTATTTT. Translating gives CASSEGQGSDTQYF.

The chain links TRBV7-8 to TRBJ1-3; TRBD1 is a possible D gene (6 bases). V gave up 1 base and J gave up 2 bases, with 6 bases separating them. Germline-derived CDR1 and CDR2 are SGHVS and FQNEAQ. The CDR3 length is 14 residues. The CDR3 here is CASSLGTAGNTIYF. The CDR3 nucleotides read TGTGCCAGCAGCTTAGGGACAGCTGGAAACACCATATATTTT.